This is a list of T cell receptor beta chains from one sample in a study of blood T cell repertoires in COVID-19. The data were produced by immunoSEQ multiplex PCR, yet TCRdb's version contains in-frame clones alone and is incomplete. This sample carries approximately 140,000 clones, approximately 83% of them seen once, and the ten largest clones take about 9.5%. Sequencing was carried out using peripheral blood. Every receptor here comes from a man aged 35 to 55 with active or convalescent COVID-19. Both conserved end residues are part of each CDR3. A D gene is named only where the DNA matches it firmly. Not all rows give a size; the values are once, few, many and, for expanded clones, a class.

D gene	V gene	J gene	clone size	CDR3 protein	CDR3 DNA
TRBD1	TRBV3-1/TRBV3-2	TRBJ1-6	NA	CASSRDRGSPLHF	TGTGCCAGCAGCCGGGACAGGGGATCACCCCTCCACTTT
TRBD1	TRBV3-1/TRBV3-2	TRBJ1-1	NA	CASSQDNRGTEAFF	TGTGCCAGCAGCCAAGATAACAGGGGCACTGAAGCTTTCTTT
NA	TRBV11-2	TRBJ1-5	NA	CASSFGGQPQHF	TGTGCCAGCAGCTTTGGGGGCCAGCCCCAGCATTTT
NA	TRBV19	TRBJ1-1	NA	CASWDKILNTEAFF	TGTGCCAGCTGGGACAAGATCCTGAACACTGAAGCTTTCTTT
NA	TRBV5-5	TRBJ1-3	NA	CASSLGAVSGNTIYF	TGTGCCAGCAGCTTGGGGGCCGTCTCTGGAAACACCATATATTTT
NA	TRBV5-1	TRBJ2-3	NA	CASSFRALTDTQYF	TGCGCCAGCAGCTTCAGAGCGCTCACAGATACGCAGTATTTT
NA	TRBV12-3/TRBV12-4	TRBJ2-2	NA	CASSLGGPGELFF	TGTGCCAGCAGTTTAGGCGGGCCCGGGGAGCTGTTTTTT
TRBD1	TRBV4-1	TRBJ2-7	NA	CASSRDRDYEQYF	TGCGCCAGCAGCCGGGACAGGGACTACGAGCAGTACTTC
TRBD1	TRBV4-1	TRBJ2-7	NA	CASSPGTGISYEQYF	TGCGCCAGCAGCCCCGGGACAGGGATCTCCTACGAGCAGTACTTC
TRBD1	TRBV7-6	TRBJ1-1	NA	CASRARQGKNTEAFF	TGTGCCAGCAGGGCCCGACAGGGGAAGAACACTGAAGCTTTCTTT
NA	TRBV10-1	TRBJ1-5	few	CASSESLWSGRNQPQHF	TGCGCCAGCAGTGAGTCGTTGTGGTCAGGGAGGAATCAGCCCCAGCATTTT
NA	TRBV2	TRBJ1-5	NA	CASSGRGQPQHF	TGTGCCAGCAGTGGCAGGGGTCAGCCCCAGCATTTT
NA	TRBV19	TRBJ1-5	NA	CASRAWGGVGDQPQHF	TGTGCCAGTCGTGCGTGGGGGGGAGTAGGAGATCAGCCCCAGCATTTT
NA	TRBV6-5	TRBJ1-2	NA	CASRQGGTNYGYTF	TGTGCCAGCAGACAGGGTGGGACTAACTATGGCTACACCTTC
TRBD1	TRBV10-2	TRBJ2-7	NA	CASSRDRTYEQYF	TGCGCCAGCAGTCGGGACAGGACATACGAGCAGTACTTC
TRBD2	TRBV3-1/TRBV3-2	TRBJ2-3	NA	CASSQDLAGGTDTQYF	TGTGCCAGCAGCCAAGATCTGGCGGGGGGCACAGATACGCAGTATTTT
NA	TRBV6-1	TRBJ2-3	NA	CASSEFADTQYF	TGTGCCAGCAGTGAGTTCGCAGATACGCAGTATTTT
NA	TRBV7-3	TRBJ1-3	NA	CASSSGAGNTIYF	TGTGCCAGCAGCTCAGGGGCTGGAAACACCATATATTTT
NA	TRBV12-1	TRBJ2-7	many	CASSFQIRTGKYEQYF	TGTGCCAGCAGCTTTCAGATCCGGACAGGGAAGTACGAGCAGTACTTC
NA	TRBV5-1	TRBJ2-1	NA	CASSPISSYNEQFF	TGCGCCAGCAGCCCAATTAGCTCCTACAATGAGCAGTTCTTC
TRBD1	TRBV7-9	TRBJ2-2	once	CASHPNYLLGQGLTGELFF	TGTGCCAGCCACCCCAACTATCTATTGGGACAGGGATTGACCGGGGAGCTGTTTTTT
NA	TRBV6-2/TRBV6-3	TRBJ1-1	NA	CASSPQGYTEAFF	TGTGCCAGCAGCCCCCAGGGGTACACTGAAGCTTTCTTT